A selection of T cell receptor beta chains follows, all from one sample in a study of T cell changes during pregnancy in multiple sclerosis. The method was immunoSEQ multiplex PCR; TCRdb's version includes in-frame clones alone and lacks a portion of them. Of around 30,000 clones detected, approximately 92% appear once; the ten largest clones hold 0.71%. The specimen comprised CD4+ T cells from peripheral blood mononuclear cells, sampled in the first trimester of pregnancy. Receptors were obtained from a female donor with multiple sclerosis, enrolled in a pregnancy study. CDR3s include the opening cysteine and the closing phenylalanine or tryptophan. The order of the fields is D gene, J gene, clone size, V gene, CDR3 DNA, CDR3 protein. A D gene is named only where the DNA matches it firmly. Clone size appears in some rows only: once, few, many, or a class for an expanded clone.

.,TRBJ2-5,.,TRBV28,TGTGCCAGCAGTTTAATCTCTCTAGCTGGCCAAGAGACCCAGTACTTC,CASSLISLAGQETQYF
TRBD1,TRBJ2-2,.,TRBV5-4,TGTGCCAGCAGCTTGGCAACCGGGACAGGGTATTATACCGGGGAGCTGTTTTTT,CASSLATGTGYYTGELFF
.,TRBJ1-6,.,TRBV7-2,TGTGCCAGCAGCTTATCGGCAGGCTACTATAATTCACCCCTCCACTTT,CASSLSAGYYNSPLHF
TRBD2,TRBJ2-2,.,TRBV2,TGTGCCAGCAGTGAAAAACGTGAGCGGGGGGGAAACACCGGGGAGCTGTTTTTT,CASSEKRERGGNTGELFF
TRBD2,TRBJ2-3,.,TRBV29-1,TGCAGCGTTGAAATGCCCGGGACTAGCGGGGTTTCAGATACGCAGTATTTT,CSVEMPGTSGVSDTQYF
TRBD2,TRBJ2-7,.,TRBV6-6,TGTGCCAGCAGTGCCCCGGGACTAGGGGCCGAGCAGTACTTC,CASSAPGLGAEQYF
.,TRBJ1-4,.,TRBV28,TGTGCCAGCAGTAGGACATGGTTCGAAAAACTGTTTTTT,CASSRTWFEKLFF
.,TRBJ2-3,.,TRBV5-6,TGTGCCAGCAGCACGCAACCAGGGTGGGGCAGCACAGATACGCAGTATTTT,CASSTQPGWGSTDTQYF
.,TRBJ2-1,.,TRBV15,TGTGCCACCAGCAGACAAGTCGGCGGGGGCAAGAATGAGCAGTTCTTC,CATSRQVGGGKNEQFF
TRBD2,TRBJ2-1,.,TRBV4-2,TGTGCCAGCAGCCAAGCGGCTAGCGGGGGGGCAGATGAGCAGTTCTTC,CASSQAASGGADEQFF
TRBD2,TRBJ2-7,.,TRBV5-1,TGCGCCAGCAGCTTGACTAGCGGGGGTTACGAGCAGTACTTC,CASSLTSGGYEQYF
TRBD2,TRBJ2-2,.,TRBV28,TGTGCCAGCAGTCGGGGGGACGGGAACACCGGGGAGCTGTTTTTT,CASSRGDGNTGELFF
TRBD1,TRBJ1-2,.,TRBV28,TGTGCCAGCAGTCATAGCCCCCGGGACAGGGTTGAGGCGGGCTACACCTTC,CASSHSPRDRVEAGYTF
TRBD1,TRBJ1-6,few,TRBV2,TGTGCCAGCAGTCCCTCCGGGACAGGCATTTCACCCCTCCACTTT,CASSPSGTGISPLHF
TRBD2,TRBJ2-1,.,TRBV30,TGTGCCTGGGCCCCCCGGGGAGGGGCCTACAATGAGCAGTTCTTC,CAWAPRGGAYNEQFF
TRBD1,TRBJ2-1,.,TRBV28,TGTGCCACTATCGGACAGGACGATGAGCAGTTCTTC,CATIGQDDEQFF
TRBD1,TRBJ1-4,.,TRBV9,TGTGCCAGCAGCGAGAGAGCCGGGACAGTTTATGAAAAACTGTTTTTT,CASSERAGTVYEKLFF
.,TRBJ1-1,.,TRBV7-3,TGTGCCAGCAGCTTACACATGAACACTGAAGCTTTCTTT,CASSLHMNTEAFF
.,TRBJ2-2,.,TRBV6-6,TGTGCCAGCAGCAAAGAACTACAGGGATCGACCGGGGAGCTGTTTTTT,CASSKELQGSTGELFF
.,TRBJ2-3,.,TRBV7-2,TGTGCCAGCAGCTTAGCTTTCATTAGAGATACGCAGTATTTT,CASSLAFIRDTQYF
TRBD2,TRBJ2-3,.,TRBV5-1,TGCGCCAGCAGCCCTAGCGGGGGGTTGGCAGATACGCAGTATTTT,CASSPSGGLADTQYF
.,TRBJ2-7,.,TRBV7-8,TGTGCCAGCAGCTTCGCTGCAGGGATCTACGAGCAGTACTTC,CASSFAAGIYEQYF
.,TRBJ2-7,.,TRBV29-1,TGCAGCTTCTCCTTCGGTGCGGGATACGAGCAGTACTTC,CSFSFGAGYEQYF
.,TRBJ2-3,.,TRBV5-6,TGTGCCAGCAGCTTGGCACAGGGATCAGATACGCAGTATTTT,CASSLAQGSDTQYF
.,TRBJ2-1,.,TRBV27,TGTGCCAGCAGTTGGTGGACAGGGGGGCCCGGGACTAGCGGTAATGAGCAGTTCTTC,CASSWWTGGPGTSGNEQFF
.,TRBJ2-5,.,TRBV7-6,TGTGCCAGCAGCTTGGGGGCGGGTCCCGAGACCCAGTACTTC,CASSLGAGPETQYF